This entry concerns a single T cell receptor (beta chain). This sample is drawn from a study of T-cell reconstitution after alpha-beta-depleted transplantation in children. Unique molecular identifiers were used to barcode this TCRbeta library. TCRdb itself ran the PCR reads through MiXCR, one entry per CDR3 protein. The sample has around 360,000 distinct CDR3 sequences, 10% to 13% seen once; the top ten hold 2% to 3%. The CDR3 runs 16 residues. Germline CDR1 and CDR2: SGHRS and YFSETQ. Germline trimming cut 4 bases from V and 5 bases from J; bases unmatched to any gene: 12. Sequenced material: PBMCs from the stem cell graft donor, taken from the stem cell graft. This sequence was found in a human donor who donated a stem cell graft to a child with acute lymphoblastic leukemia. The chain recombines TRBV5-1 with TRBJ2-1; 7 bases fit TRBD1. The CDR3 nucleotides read TGCGCCAGCAGCGCGACCGGGACAGCTACTAACAATGAGCAGTTCTTC. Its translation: CASSATGTATNNEQFF.